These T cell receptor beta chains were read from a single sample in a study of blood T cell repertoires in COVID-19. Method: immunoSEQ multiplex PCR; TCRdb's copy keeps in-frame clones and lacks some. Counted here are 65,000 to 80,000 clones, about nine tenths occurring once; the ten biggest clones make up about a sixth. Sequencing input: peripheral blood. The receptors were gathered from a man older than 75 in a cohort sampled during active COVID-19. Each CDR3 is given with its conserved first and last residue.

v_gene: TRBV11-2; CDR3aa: CASSPKTENTEAFF
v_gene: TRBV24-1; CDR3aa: CATSDSTGDVHTGELFF
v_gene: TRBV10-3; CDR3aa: CAISRLAGTTDTQYF
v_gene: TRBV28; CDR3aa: CATRQGAIDEKLFF
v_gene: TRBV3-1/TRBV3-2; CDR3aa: CASSQEPGTQYF
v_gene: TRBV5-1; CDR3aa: CASSLSGAGLNTEAFF
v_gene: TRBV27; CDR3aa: CASSFIAGAETQYF
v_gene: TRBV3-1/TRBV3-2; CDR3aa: CASSPLAGGYTDTQYF
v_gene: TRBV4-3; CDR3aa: CASSQGYGTGELFF
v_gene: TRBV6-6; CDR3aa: CASSRQGGVINYADTQYF
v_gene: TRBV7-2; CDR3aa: CASRPARPGTQYF
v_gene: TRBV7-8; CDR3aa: CASSPGLAGEKKYF
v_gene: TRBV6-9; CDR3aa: CASSNKGGWDYGYTF
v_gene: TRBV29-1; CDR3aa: CSVRADTQYF
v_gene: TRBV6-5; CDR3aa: CASSSRTSSYEQYF
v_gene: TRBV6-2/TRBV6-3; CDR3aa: CASSYKGAGYGYTF
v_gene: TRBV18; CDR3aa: CASSPLRQGFGTDTQYF
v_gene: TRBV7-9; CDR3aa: CASSLLVGDYEQYF
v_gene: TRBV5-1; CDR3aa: CASSLRQGWTEAFF
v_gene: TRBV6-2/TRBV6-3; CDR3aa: CASSSRTGRNTATNEKLFF
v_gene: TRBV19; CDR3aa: CASSPRTGGAVNTEAFF
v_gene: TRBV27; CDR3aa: CASSSPPGQGGSPLHF
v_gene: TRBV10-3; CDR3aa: CAISQGERNTEAFF
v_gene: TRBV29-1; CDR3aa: CSVEVGGRETQYF
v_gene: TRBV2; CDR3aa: CASSEDWGQVGEQFF
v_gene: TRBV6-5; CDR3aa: CASTSDGGITDTQYF
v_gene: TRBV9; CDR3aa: CASSDPDRDYNSPLHF
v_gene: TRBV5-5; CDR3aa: CASSPAISAGWYTEAFF
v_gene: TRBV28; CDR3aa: CASRREASSYEQYF
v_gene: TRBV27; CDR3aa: CASSLWGQGNSNQPQHF
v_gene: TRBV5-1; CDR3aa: CASSLGQGVDEQFF
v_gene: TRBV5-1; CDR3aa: CASSLEEAITEAFF
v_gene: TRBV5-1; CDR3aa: CASSSGLAGGGGDTQYF
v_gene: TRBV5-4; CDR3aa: CASSLPGGSTDTQYF
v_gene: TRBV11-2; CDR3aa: CASSLTPISGGSTDTQYF
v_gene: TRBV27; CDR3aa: CASSWGTGLNSNEQFF
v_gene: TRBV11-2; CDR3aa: CASSRQGNSYEQYF
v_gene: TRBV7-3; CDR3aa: CASSLTASTDTQYF
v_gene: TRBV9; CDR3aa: CASSFTSSDTQYF
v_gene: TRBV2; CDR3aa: CASREDSLSNQPQHF
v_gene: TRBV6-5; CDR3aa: CASSPGLLLGDTQYF
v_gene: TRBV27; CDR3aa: CASSLRAGGSYEQYF
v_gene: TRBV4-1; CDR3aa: CASSQDPSLARGYTF
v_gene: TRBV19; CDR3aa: CASSTQTDRVGGDEQFF
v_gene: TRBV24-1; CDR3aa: CATSDAGTGTGELFF
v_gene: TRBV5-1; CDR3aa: CASSLGQPSNEQFF
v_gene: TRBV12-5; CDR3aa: CASGPGTGLPLHF
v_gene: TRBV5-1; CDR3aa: CASSRTSANTGELFF
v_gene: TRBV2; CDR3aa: CASSEDRGEETQYF
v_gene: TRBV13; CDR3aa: CASSLGGGSNQPQHF
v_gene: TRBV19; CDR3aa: CASSIDSVQPQHF
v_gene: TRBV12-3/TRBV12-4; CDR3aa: CATRQGDNQPQHF
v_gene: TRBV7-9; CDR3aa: CAGRTGYGYTF
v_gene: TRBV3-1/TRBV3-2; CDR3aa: CASSIRQGMGGYTF
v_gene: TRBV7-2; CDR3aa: CASSLVPAGTYEQYF
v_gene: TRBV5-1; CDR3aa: CASSRQGGTEAFF
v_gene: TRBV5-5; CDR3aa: CASSLGILTGEETQYF
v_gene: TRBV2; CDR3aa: CASRENRGREETQYF